The 10 T cell receptor beta chains reported below all come from one sample, sequenced in a study of T cells after yellow fever vaccination. TCRdb reanalysed the 5' RACE reads using MiXCR and keeps one entry per CDR3 protein. The sample yields 550,000 or so distinct CDR3 sequences, over 15% seen once. The specimen was PBMCs, collected 15 days after the yellow fever booster vaccination. These TCRs come from a man younger than 40 who received the YFV17D yellow fever vaccine.

This chain connects TRBV6-5 to TRBJ1-1; no definite D call. This CDR3 is 11 amino acids long. With 3 bases removed from V and 9 bases from J, the gap between germline ends came to 8 bases. Germline CDR1 and CDR2: MNHEY and SVGAGI. The CDR3 here is CASSYLAQAFF. CDR3 sequence (DNA): TGTGCCAGCAGTTATCTCGCTCAAGCTTTCTTT.

The chain combines TRBV11-2 with TRBJ2-2; D is possibly TRBD1 (5 bases). Germline loops: CDR1 SGHAT, CDR2 FQNNGV. Trimming removed 7 bases from V and 0 bases from J, with 15 bases in between. This CDR3 is built from 16 residues. Here the CDR3 reads CASNHYRSANTGELFF. Here the CDR3 DNA reads TGTGCCAGCAACCATTACAGGAGTGCGAACACCGGGGAGCTGTTTTTT.

The chain links TRBV5-1 to TRBJ2-1; 7 bases agree with TRBD2. V was clipped by 4 bases and J by 2 bases; unmatched bases: 6. The CDR3 contains 15 residues. Germline V gene data show CDR1 as SGHRS and CDR2 as YFSETQ. The CDR3 sequence is CASSVNLAAYNEQFF. CDR3 sequence (DNA): TGCGCCAGCAGCGTCAATCTAGCGGCCTACAATGAGCAGTTCTTC.

In its sample, this clonotype was seen a few times. The chain uses TRBV20-1 and TRBJ2-3, with 7 bases that match TRBD1. This CDR3 region has 15 residues. With V trimmed by 0 bases and J by 4 bases, 7 bases remained unmatched. The germline V gene encodes CDR1 DFQATT and CDR2 SNEGSKA (reference sequence). The DNA of the CDR3 is TGCAGTGCTAGAGAGGAACAGGGGTCCGCAGATACGCAGTATTTT. Translating it yields CSAREEQGSADTQYF.

Only a few counts were recorded for this clonotype. This chain connects TRBV20-1 to TRBJ2-3; 8 bases are a match to TRBD1. This CDR3 comprises 14 residues. The V gene end was trimmed by 0 bases and the J gene end by 4 bases; junction bases not matched to a gene: 3. Germline CDR1 DFQATT, CDR2 SNEGSKA (reference sequence). The CDR3 is CSAREGQVADTQYF. The CDR3 DNA reads TGCAGTGCTAGAGAGGGACAGGTGGCAGATACGCAGTATTTT.

There are a few counts of this clonotype. V and J are TRBV2 and TRBJ2-7; tentative D call: TRBD2 (5 bases). V lost 6 bases and J 3 bases, leaving 9 bases between the germline ends. Germline-derived CDR1 and CDR2 are SNHLY and FYNNEI. This CDR3 has 12 residues. CDR3 protein: CASSSDYYEQYF. The CDR3, as DNA: TGTGCCAGCAGCAGCGACTACTACGAGCAGTACTTC.

V gene TRBV7-2 combines with J gene TRBJ2-7; D perhaps matches TRBD2 (6 bases). The germline gives CDR1 SGHTA, CDR2 FQGNSA. The CDR3 covers 15 residues. Trimming stripped 1 base from V and 6 bases from J, with 16 bases between. DNA for the CDR3: TGTGCCAGCAGCTTAGGAGTCCTCCCCGGGGGCGAGCAGTACTTC. It is translated as CASSLGVLPGGEQYF.

The chain is built from TRBV15 and TRBJ2-2; either TRBD1 or TRBD2 may fit D (5 bases each). V was pared by 5 bases and J by 0 bases, with 19 bases between. The CDR3 sequence is 18 residues long. Germline V gene data show CDR1 as LNHNV and CDR2 as YYDKDF (reference sequence). CDR3 in DNA: TGTGCCACCAGCCGGGACGGAAGTCCCTATACGAACACCGGGGAGCTGTTTTTT. Protein: CATSRDGSPYTNTGELFF.

The rearrangement links TRBV5-1 to TRBJ1-2; 7 bases match TRBD1. The CDR3 spans 15 residues. Germline values: CDR1 SGHRS, CDR2 YFSETQ. V dropped 3 bases and J dropped 0; count of bases not matched to a gene: 5. Here the CDR3 DNA reads TGCGCCAGCAGCTCTAGACAGGGAGCTAACTATGGCTACACCTTC. The encoded protein is CASSSRQGANYGYTF.

This clonotype was observed once. This chain connects TRBV27 to TRBJ2-2; D is perhaps TRBD1 (6 bases). Germline V CDR1 and CDR2: MNHEY, SMNVEV (reference sequence). This CDR3 is built from 15 residues. Trimming took off 5 bases at V and 5 bases at J, with 15 bases between the two ends. CDR3 sequence: CASSASGARTGELFF. As DNA, the CDR3 is TGTGCCAGCAGTGCGTCAGGGGCGCGGACCGGGGAGCTGTTTTTT.